The clone carrying this T cell receptor beta chain was picked up a small number of times. Its specificity is not known. Each CDR3 protein gets one entry after TCRdb re-called the reads with MiXCR. Of around 260,000 distinct CDR3 sequences in the sample, about 25% were seen once. The entry originates in a study of T cell repertoires in cytomegalovirus infection. Looking at the study overall: Through public TCR beta signatures, both CMV infection and matching HLA type were indicated. Study conclusions and caveats: Cumulative public TCR beta family frequency identified CMV carriers with the relevant HLA. Clonotype analysis showed dominance of the ex vivo response by HLA-C-restricted CMV-specific TCR beta clonotypes.

This CDR3 has 14 amino acids. J gave up 5 bases and V 6 bases, and 10 bases lay outside the gene matches. Per germline, CDR1 DFQATT and CDR2 SNEGSKA (reference sequence). The rearrangement links TRBV20-1 to TRBJ2-5; 9 positions agree with TRBD1. This receptor was obtained from a human donor in good health (CMV status not recorded). Some clones in this sample may be carry-over from other donors' samples. Sequenced input: PBMCs. The CDR3 loop is CSAWGDREYETQYF. DNA of the CDR3: TGCAGTGCGTGGGGGGACAGGGAATATGAGACCCAGTACTTC.